This T cell receptor beta chain was recorded in a study of blood T cell repertoires in COVID-19. Across the study: Sites in the United States, Italy and Spain provided acute and convalescent COVID-19 samples.

This clone has just a few counts. This study enrolled people aged roughly 18 to 89 from about two dozen US geographic areas. Cohorts were determined from participant-reported clinical history. As originally analysed: Reference gene primers were amplified, and this amplification served to estimate nucleated cell counts. Sequenced by immunoSEQ multiplex PCR; TCRdb stores in-frame clones only, minus some. The D gene and trimming were derived from the DNA, and the V and J assignments and clone size from that table. The top ten hold 15% to 19% of the sample, which has 260,000 or so clones, 70% to 90% seen once. Germline CDR1 is SGHTS and CDR2 is YDEGEE. V shed 6 bases and J 9 bases; nucleotides not matched to a gene: 8. The CDR3 is 13 amino acids.

Sequenced material: PBMCs or T cells enriched from blood (not recorded which). This sequence originates from a man between 18 and 35 years old who had recovered from COVID-19. The chain joins TRBV5-8 to TRBJ2-1; 8 bases match TRBD2. As DNA, the CDR3 is TGTGCCAGCAAGAAGCGGGAGTATGGTGAGCAGTTCTTC. This gives the protein CASKKREYGEQFF.